The 22 T cell receptor beta chains listed next were all sequenced from one sample in a study of shared clonotypes between healthy human individuals. Clones were read by immunoSEQ multiplex PCR, and TCRdb kept only the in-frame ones, dropping some. In the table there are around 510,000 clones, roughly 95% of which are singletons. The material sequenced was naive CD4+ T cells sorted from blood. Subset of the sample: CD45RA+ positively selected. Receptors originate from a woman in her 30s in good health.

The chain uses TRBV28 and TRBJ2-1; 7 nucleotides align to TRBD2. Per germline, CDR1 MDHEN and CDR2 SYDVKM. The CDR3 extends over 15 amino acids. Trimming cost V 3 bases and J 7 bases; bases outside gene matches: 9. The CDR3: CASSLGGAGRNEQFF. CDR3 nucleotides: TGTGCCAGCAGTTTGGGAGGGGCCGGTAGGAATGAGCAGTTCTTC. Complete variable domain (other parts from reference TRBV28 and TRBJ2-1): DVKVTQSSRYLVKRTGEKVFLECVQDMDHENMFWYRQDPGLGLRLIYFSYDVKMKEKGDIPEGYSVSREKKERFSLILESASTNQTSMYLCASSLGGAGRNEQFFGPGTRLTVL.

The chain uses TRBV15 and TRBJ2-7; D unresolved. Trimming took off 5 bases at V and 4 bases at J, with 18 bases between the two ends. CDR1 and CDR2 (germline): LNHNV, YYDKDF (reference sequence). The CDR3 extends over 15 amino acids. The CDR3 nucleotides are TGTGCCACCAGCCCCCTGGGTGAAAACCGATACGAGCAGTACTTC. Encoded protein: CATSPLGENRYEQYF. Together with reference TRBV15 and TRBJ2-7, the CDR3 gives the full variable domain: DAMVIQNPRYQVTQFGKPVTLSCSQTLNHNVMYWYQQKSSQAPKLLFHYYDKDFNNEADTPDNFQSRRPNTSFCFLDIRSPGLGDTAMYLCATSPLGENRYEQYFGPGTRLTVT.

This clone was counted a single time. J is TRBJ2-5 and V is TRBV10-2; D possibly matches TRBD1 or TRBD2 (7 bases each). Germline V gene data show CDR1 as WSHSY and CDR2 as SAAADI. With 8 bases removed from V and 2 bases from J, the gap between germline ends came to 12 bases. The CDR3 contains 13 residues. DNA of the CDR3: TGCGCCAGCCGCAGGGGGGGGCAAGAGACCCAGTACTTC. It specifies CASRRGGQETQYF.

The rearrangement uses TRBV5-1 and TRBJ1-3; D gene unclear. The CDR3 runs to 13 residues. Trimming took 5 bases from V and 2 from J, leaving 8 bases between them. CDR1 and CDR2 (germline): SGHRS, YFSETQ. The CDR3 coding sequence is TGCGCCAGCAGGGAAGTGACTGGAAACACCATATATTTT. Protein: CASREVTGNTIYF.

The V call is TRBV6-1, the J call TRBJ1-2; D is unresolved. V was pared by 7 bases and J by 7 bases, with 16 bases between. CDR3 length: 13 residues. CDR1 is MNHNS, CDR2 SASEGT, per germline. CDR3 loop: CASKDLGSSGYTF. The CDR3 region has the DNA TGTGCCAGCAAGGATTTGGGGTCTTCTGGCTACACCTTC.

The rearrangement links TRBV28 to TRBJ2-2; tentative D call: TRBD2 (7 bases). Germline assignment: CDR1 MDHEN and CDR2 SYDVKM. There are 18 residues in the CDR3. Trimming took 4 bases from V and 5 from J, leaving 23 bases between them. CDR3 DNA: TGTGCCAGCAGTTCCTTTGGGGGCGGGAGAATTCGGACCGGGGAGCTGTTTTTT. Protein product: CASSSFGGGRIRTGELFF.

The chain has TRBV5-1 and TRBJ2-5; D gene uncertain. V was cut by 4 bases and J by 5 bases, with 12 bases left in between. Germline CDR1 reads SGHRS; CDR2 reads YFSETQ. CDR3 length equals 13 residues. The CDR3 sequence: CASSPSSFETQYF. The CDR3 DNA reads TGCGCCAGCAGCCCGAGCAGTTTTGAGACCCAGTACTTC.

This chain links TRBV2 with TRBJ2-5, with TRBD2 matching 10 bases. CDR3 length: 13 amino acids. The V gene end was trimmed by 6 bases and the J gene end by 9 bases; junction bases not matched to a gene: 7. Per the germline V gene, CDR1 is SNHLY and CDR2 is FYNNEI. CDR3 coding DNA: TGTGCCAGCAGAGGAGCGGGAGGGGTTTCCCAGTACTTC. It encodes CASRGAGGVSQYF.

This chain connects TRBV5-3 to TRBJ1-2; D might be TRBD1 (5 bases). TRBV5-3 is designated an ORF whose function remains uncertain. This CDR3 has 14 residues. The germline V and J ends were trimmed by 4 bases and 7 bases, with 17 bases remaining between them. CDR3 sequence: CARSERGLAGGYTF. CDR3 coding DNA: TGTGCCAGAAGCGAGAGGGGTCTTGCGGGTGGCTACACCTTC.

This chain connects TRBV5-6 to TRBJ2-7; maybe TRBD1 (6 bases). V dropped 0 bases and J dropped 7 bases, with 20 bases sitting between them. The CDR3 sequence is 16 residues long. Germline V CDR1 and CDR2: SGHDT, YYEEEE. The CDR3 DNA is TGTGCCAGCAGCTTGGGTCTTCCGCAGGGGATTCGAGAGCAGTACTTC. This codes for CASSLGLPQGIREQYF. The full variable domain, in which reference TRBV5-6 and TRBJ2-7 provide the parts outside the CDR3, is DAGVTQSPTHLIKTRGQQVTLRCSPKSGHDTVSWYQQALGQGPQFIFQYYEEEERQRGNFPDRFSGHQFPNYSSELNVNALLLGDSALYLCASSLGLPQGIREQYFGPGTRLTVT.

V and J are TRBV10-3 and TRBJ1-2, with 9 bases identical to TRBD1. Germline V CDR1 and CDR2: ENHRY, SYGVKD. The V gene end was trimmed by 4 bases and the J gene end by 8 bases; junction bases not matched to a gene: 14. The CDR3 is 16 residues long. CDR3 bases: TGTGCCATCAGTGCTTGGGACAGGGATCTTTCGAAGGGCTACACCTTC. It is translated as CAISAWDRDLSKGYTF.

V is TRBV15 and J is TRBJ1-2; no definite D call. The V gene lost 1 base and the J gene lost 7 bases, with 13 bases spanning the gap. The CDR3 is 14 residues long. Germline CDR1 LNHNV, CDR2 YYDKDF (reference sequence). The CDR3 reads CATSRAEGEGGYTF. The CDR3 nucleotides read TGTGCCACCAGCAGAGCGGAGGGAGAGGGTGGCTACACCTTC. Together with reference TRBV15 and TRBJ1-2, the CDR3 gives the full variable domain: DAMVIQNPRYQVTQFGKPVTLSCSQTLNHNVMYWYQQKSSQAPKLLFHYYDKDFNNEADTPDNFQSRRPNTSFCFLDIRSPGLGDTAMYLCATSRAEGEGGYTFGSGTRLTVV.

The chain uses TRBV5-1 and TRBJ2-1, with D possibly being TRBD2 (6 bases). This CDR3 is built from 13 residues. The V gene lost 4 bases and the J gene lost 4 bases, with 9 bases spanning the gap. Germline-derived CDR1 and CDR2 are SGHRS and YFSETQ. For the CDR3, the DNA is TGCGCCAGCAGCGGGACTGAATACAATGAGCAGTTCTTC. It yields the protein CASSGTEYNEQFF.

This clone occurred a few times. The chain is built from TRBV5-3 and TRBJ1-2; D is undetermined. TRBV5-3 is noted as an ORF with a role that remains uncertain. CDR3 length: 10 residues. V dropped 9 bases and J dropped 4 bases, with 7 bases sitting between them. CDR3 sequence reads: CAMPGYGYTF. CDR3 nucleotide sequence: TGTGCCATGCCGGGCTATGGCTACACCTTC.

This chain links TRBV19 with TRBJ1-5; D is unresolved. The CDR3 is made up of 12 amino acids. The V and J ends lost 5 bases and 4 bases respectively, with 6 bases between them. The V gene's germline CDR1 is LNHDA and CDR2 SQIVND (reference sequence). In nucleotides, the CDR3 is TGTGCCAGTAGTTTAGGAAATCAGCCCCAGCATTTT. Residues: CASSLGNQPQHF.

This chain connects TRBV29-1 to TRBJ2-1, with 8 nucleotides matching TRBD1. The trim removed 6 bases at V and 7 bases at J, leaving 8 bases unmatched. Germline lookup yields CDR1 SQVTM and CDR2 ANQGSEA. The CDR3 is made up of 13 amino acids. The CDR3 bases are TGCAGCGTGACGGGACAGGACGGGAATGAGCAGTTCTTC. Translation: CSVTGQDGNEQFF.

This clone was seen a single time. DNA of the CDR3: TGCAGCGCGAGTGACAGGGGGGGTTACGAGCAGTACTTC. Translating it yields CSASDRGGYEQYF. The rearrangement joins TRBV29-1 to TRBJ2-7, with TRBD1 matching 9 bases. This CDR3 region has 13 residues. Germline V gene sequence: CDR1 SQVTM, CDR2 ANQGSEA. V dropped 7 bases and J dropped 4; count of bases not matched to a gene: 8.

This sequence joins TRBV7-2 and TRBJ2-1; D call uncertain. CDR3 length: 15 residues. Germline lookup yields CDR1 SGHTA and CDR2 FQGNSA. Trimming cost V 6 bases and J 0 bases, with 12 bases left between them. Written as DNA, the CDR3 is TGTGCCAGCAGAGCCCTGGGCAACTCCTACAATGAGCAGTTCTTC. It specifies CASRALGNSYNEQFF. The whole variable domain, filled in from reference TRBV7-2 and TRBJ2-1, reads GAGVSQSPSNKVTEKGKDVELRCDPISGHTALYWYRQSLGQGLEFLIYFQGNSAPDKSGLPSDRFSAERTGGSVSTLTIQRTQQEDSAVYLCASRALGNSYNEQFFGPGTRLTVL.

J is TRBJ2-1 and V is TRBV7-9, with TRBD2 matching over 10 bases. This CDR3 has 15 amino acids. The trim removed 5 bases at V and 6 bases at J, leaving 7 bases unmatched. CDR1 is SEHNR and CDR2 is FQNEAQ in the germline V gene (reference sequence). CDR3 protein: CASSQSGRVPNEQFF. CDR3 DNA: TGTGCCAGCAGCCAAAGCGGGAGGGTTCCCAATGAGCAGTTCTTC.

This sequence joins TRBV18 and TRBJ1-3; D gene ambiguous. Trimming removed 2 bases from V and 9 bases from J, with 20 bases in between. CDR1 is KGHSH, CDR2 LQKENI, per germline. The CDR3 is 16 residues long. This chain's CDR3 is CASSPTTRSDMGTIYF. The CDR3 DNA is TGTGCCAGCTCACCAACGACCCGTAGCGACATGGGCACCATATATTTT. The variable domain in full, with the rest retrieved from reference TRBV18 and TRBJ1-3, is NAGVMQNPRHLVRRRGQEARLRCSPMKGHSHVYWYRQLPEEGLKFMVYLQKENIIDESGMPKERFSAEFPKEGPSILRIQQVVRGDSAAYFCASSPTTRSDMGTIYFGEGSWLTVV.

The chain uses TRBV2 and TRBJ1-2, with no clear D. V lost 6 bases, J lost 7 bases, and 9 bases lay in between. Germline CDR1 and CDR2: SNHLY and FYNNEI. The CDR3 covers 11 residues. The CDR3 reads CASRGVGGYTF. The DNA for the CDR3 is TGTGCCAGCAGGGGAGTTGGTGGCTACACCTTC.

The V call is TRBV28, the J call TRBJ2-6; no clear D gene. Per germline, CDR1 MDHEN and CDR2 SYDVKM. V lost 5 bases and J 0 bases, leaving 14 bases between the germline ends. This CDR3 is built from 17 residues. The CDR3 DNA follows: TGTGCCAGCAGTCGCGCTGGACGAAACTCTGGGGCCAACGTCCTGACTTTC. It translates to CASSRAGRNSGANVLTF. Drawing the rest from reference TRBV28 and TRBJ2-6, the complete variable domain is DVKVTQSSRYLVKRTGEKVFLECVQDMDHENMFWYRQDPGLGLRLIYFSYDVKMKEKGDIPEGYSVSREKKERFSLILESASTNQTSMYLCASSRAGRNSGANVLTFGAGSRLTVL.